This T cell receptor beta chain was sequenced in a study of shared clonotypes between healthy human individuals. Overall study context: The study used three CD4 naive, three CD4 memory, two CD8 naive and one CD8 memory plate per donor.

TCRdb's copy holds only in-frame clones and misses some; the assay was immunoSEQ multiplex PCR. The repertoire holds just under 350,000 clones, with around 67% as singletons. Regarding this clone: Its antigen is as yet unknown. A much larger clone differs by one base, so this may be a read error. This specimen includes other DNA sequences encoding the same CDR3.

V lost 4 bases, J lost 3 bases, and 4 bases lay in between. Germline V lookup: CDR1 MDHEN, CDR2 SYDVKM. The CDR3 covers 11 residues. Study results and caveats: Relative to memory subsets, naive subsets generally showed larger estimated richness. Genetic and exposure-history diversity was limited by the few donors.

This chain connects TRBV28 to TRBJ2-7; no firm D call. This TCR came from a man between 25 and 39 years old in good health. Sequenced: memory CD4+ T cells sorted from blood. The subset was: CD45RA-negative fraction. In DNA form, the CDR3 reads TGTGCCAGCAGTTCATACTACGAGCAGTACTTC. It specifies CASSSYYEQYF.